A selection of T cell receptor beta chains follows, all from one sample in a study of T cell changes during pregnancy in multiple sclerosis. Produced via immunoSEQ multiplex PCR; TCRdb's table is partial and in-frame only. This sample has 38,000 or so clones; about 92% occur once, and the top ten carry 10% to 15%. This sample comprised CD8+ T cells from peripheral blood mononuclear cells, obtained in the first trimester of pregnancy. These receptors came from a female donor with multiple sclerosis, enrolled in a pregnancy study. CDR3s include the opening cysteine and the closing phenylalanine or tryptophan. D genes are given only for firm matches. Clone size is given for some rows only: seen once, a few or many times, or a class if the clone is expanded.

clone_size j_call v_call d_call cdr3_nt cdr3_aa
- TRBJ2-5 TRBV9 TRBD1 TGTGCCAGCAGCGAGACAGGGGAACCGGAGACCCAGTACTTC CASSETGEPETQYF
- TRBJ1-6 TRBV11-2 - TGTGCCAGCAGCGAGACGGGGGACTATAATTCACCCCTCCACTTT CASSETGDYNSPLHF
- TRBJ1-5 TRBV2 - TGTGCCAGCAGTGAACAGCAGGACAATCAGCCCCAGCATTTT CASSEQQDNQPQHF
- TRBJ2-2 TRBV9 - TGTGCCAGCAGCGCCCCAGGGCAAGGGAACACCGGGGAGCTGTTTTTT CASSAPGQGNTGELFF
- TRBJ1-1 TRBV9 TRBD1 TGTGCCAGCAGCGTAGTGGTTCAGGGGGGCGGGACTGAAGCTTTCTTT CASSVVVQGGGTEAFF
- TRBJ1-1 TRBV7-6 - TGTGCCAGCAGCTCCCTGATGGCGGACACTGAAGCTTTCTTT CASSSLMADTEAFF
- TRBJ1-3 TRBV9 - TGTGCCAGCGGAGAGGGACTAATATCTGGAAACACCATATATTTT CASGEGLISGNTIYF
- TRBJ2-5 TRBV7-3 TRBD2 TGTGCCAGCAGCTCCATAGCGGGACTAGCTGAGACCCAGTACTTC CASSSIAGLAETQYF
- TRBJ1-1 TRBV27 - TGTGCCAGCAGCCAACCGGGACTTAAGAACACTGAAGCTTTCTTT CASSQPGLKNTEAFF
- TRBJ2-7 TRBV5-1 TRBD2 TGCGCCAGCAGCTCCGAGACCGGGGGGATTTACGAGCAGTACTTC CASSSETGGIYEQYF
- TRBJ1-4 TRBV6-4 TRBD1 TGTGCCAGCCGCGGACAGGGAAGGTCAGAAAAACTGTTTTTT CASRGQGRSEKLFF
- TRBJ1-2 TRBV9 - TGTGCCAGCAGCGTAGCCGAGGGACACATTTATGGCTACACCTTC CASSVAEGHIYGYTF
- TRBJ2-7 TRBV6-6 - TGTGCCAGCAGACAGGGTCTAGTGTACGAGCAGTACTTC CASRQGLVYEQYF
once TRBJ2-3 TRBV11-2 TRBD2 TGTGCCAGCAGCTATACGATTAGCGGGGGGGCTGGGGGCACAGATACGCAGTATTTT CASSYTISGGAGGTDTQYF
- TRBJ1-5 TRBV2 - TGTGCCAGCAGTGAAGCGCCCGGGGTTGGACAGCCCCAGCATTTT CASSEAPGVGQPQHF
- TRBJ1-3 TRBV4-1 - TGCGCCAGCAGCCAAGGCGTTTACTCTGGAAACACCATATATTTT CASSQGVYSGNTIYF
- TRBJ2-7 TRBV5-6 - TGTGCCAGCAGCTTGGTCCAGGCCACCTACGAGCAGTACTTC CASSLVQATYEQYF
- TRBJ2-1 TRBV27 - TGTGCCAGCGGCCCCACCCCCACAGCCTACAATGAGCAGTTCTTC CASGPTPTAYNEQFF
- TRBJ2-3 TRBV5-1 TRBD2 TGCGCCAGCAGCCGGACTAGCGGGGGGGCCAACCTCCAGTATTTT CASSRTSGGANLQYF
- TRBJ1-5 TRBV6-1 - TGTGCCAGCAGTGAAGCGCGGGGGGCTGATCAGCCCCAGCATTTT CASSEARGADQPQHF
- TRBJ2-5 TRBV7-8 TRBD2 TGTGCCAGCAGCTCCGCGGGGGAGGGGCAAGAGACCCAGTACTTC CASSSAGEGQETQYF
- TRBJ1-1 TRBV5-1 - TGCGCCAGCAGCTTCGCTGGACATTCGAACACTGAAGCTTTCTTT CASSFAGHSNTEAFF
- TRBJ2-5 TRBV11-1 TRBD2 TGTGCCAGCAGCTTAGATAGGCTAGCGGGGGGGCCCCAAGAGACCCAGTACTTC CASSLDRLAGGPQETQYF
- TRBJ2-2 TRBV6-5 - TGTGCCAGCAGTTATGAGGGGGGGGCCTCCGGGGAGCTGTTTTTT CASSYEGGASGELFF
- TRBJ2-1 TRBV4-1 TRBD1 TGCGCCAGCAGCCAAGTGGGGGACAGTCCGTTCTTC CASSQVGDSPFF
- TRBJ1-2 TRBV27 - TGTGCCAGCAGTTTCGGAGGAGGTCATGGCTACACCTTC CASSFGGGHGYTF
once TRBJ1-1 TRBV27 - TGTGCCAGCAGTTTTGGGGGGAACCCTGAAGCTTTCTTT CASSFGGNPEAFF
once TRBJ1-4 TRBV19 - TGTGCCAGTAGCGACGCGGGGGTGGCCATGGGTGAAAAACTGTTTTTT CASSDAGVAMGEKLFF
- TRBJ1-4 TRBV9 TRBD1 TGTGCCAGCAGCGGGCCAACAGGGGGTGAAAAACTGTTTTTT CASSGPTGGEKLFF